Each of the 27 T cell receptor beta chains below was sequenced from the same sample in a study of T cells expressing NK-cell markers. No DNA is given; TCRdb re-called the 5' RACE reads and lists each CDR3 protein once. The sample includes over 250,000 distinct CDR3 sequences. The specimen was blood T cells: a sorted CD56 or NKG2C T cell subset, CD4+ or CD8+ T cells, or bulk PBMC T cells (not recorded which). The receptors were gathered from a woman aged 18 to 75 in good health.

The chain joins TRBV14 to TRBJ2-1; the TCRdb D gene call, TRBD2, has no DNA to confirm it. Looked up from germline, CDR1 is SGHDN and CDR2 is FVKESK. The CDR3 totals 17 residues. CDR3 protein: CASSLGVGLAFTNEQFF.

The V call is TRBV27, the J call TRBJ2-3. Germline V gene lookup returns CDR1 MNHEY and CDR2 SMNVEV (reference sequence). The CDR3 is 13 amino acids. This chain's CDR3 is CASSLSGEDTQYF.

The gene calls are TRBV12-3 or TRBV12-4 and TRBJ2-3; the D call from TCRdb, TRBD1, cannot be confirmed without DNA. The CDR3 spans 14 residues. CDR3 sequence reads: CASSLGVGTDTQYF.

The rearrangement links TRBV7-2 to TRBJ2-1; TCRdb's D call of TRBD1 is untestable without DNA. Germline CDR1 is SGHTA and CDR2 is FQGNSA. The CDR3 consists of 15 residues. CDR3 residues: CASIRTGGNYNEQFF. Complete variable domain (other parts from reference TRBV7-2 and TRBJ2-1): GAGVSQSPSNKVTEKGKDVELRCDPISGHTALYWYRQSLGQGLEFLIYFQGNSAPDKSGLPSDRFSAERTGGSVSTLTIQRTQQEDSAVYLCASIRTGGNYNEQFFGPGTRLTVL.

The chain uses TRBV5-1 and TRBJ1-1; TCRdb's D call of TRBD1 is untestable without DNA. The CDR3 runs to 14 residues. Germline V CDR1 and CDR2: SGHRS, YFSETQ. The CDR3 loop is CASSLVSGGTEAFF.

The chain has TRBV28 and TRBJ1-3. The CDR3 sequence is 14 residues long. Germline loops: CDR1 MDHEN, CDR2 SYDVKM. CDR3 region: CASTLRRVANTIYF.

The chain carries TRBV7-2 and TRBJ1-1. The CDR3 runs 11 residues. The germline V gene encodes CDR1 SGHTA and CDR2 FQGNSA. CDR3 loop: CASSLAWTAFF.

J is TRBJ2-5 and V is TRBV6-5; TCRdb reports TRBD2, a call that lacks DNA to check it against. The CDR3 has 15 residues. CDR1 and CDR2 from the germline V gene are MNHEY and SVGAGI. The CDR3 protein is CASSYPRTRGETQYF.

The chain combines TRBV7-8 with TRBJ2-3; with no DNA, the TCRdb D assignment of TRBD1 cannot be verified. The CDR3 sequence is 14 residues long. Germline V gene lookup returns CDR1 SGHVS and CDR2 FQNEAQ. The CDR3 spells CASSLGQGADTQYF.

The rearrangement uses TRBV12-3 or TRBV12-4 and TRBJ2-5. The CDR3 extends over 14 amino acids. CDR3 region: CASSFGYTKETQYF.

This chain's CDR3 is CASSRDRASEQFF. The chain uses TRBV6-1 and TRBJ2-1; with no DNA, the TCRdb D assignment of TRBD1 cannot be verified. The CDR3 contains 13 residues. Germline loops: CDR1 MNHNS, CDR2 SASEGT.

CDR3: CSVRTGGGQPQHF. The V gene is TRBV29-1, the J gene TRBJ1-5; TCRdb lists TRBD1, though no DNA is available to test this call. This CDR3 is 13 amino acids long. CDR1 and CDR2 (germline): SQVTM, ANQGSEA. Combining the CDR3 with reference TRBV29-1 and TRBJ1-5 gives the whole variable domain SAVISQKPSRDICQRGTSLTIQCQVDSQVTMMFWYRQQPGQSLTLIATANQGSEATYESGFVIDKFPISRPNLTFSTLTVSNMSPEDSSIYLCSVRTGGGQPQHFGDGTRLSIL.

The chain has TRBV18 and TRBJ1-1. CDR1 and CDR2 from the germline V gene are KGHSH and LQKENI. The CDR3 loop spans 13 amino acids. CDR3 loop: CASSLTGTPEAFF.

The rearrangement links TRBV13 to TRBJ2-1; the D call from TCRdb, TRBD1, cannot be confirmed without DNA. The germline V gene encodes CDR1 PRHDT and CDR2 FYEKMQ (reference sequence). The CDR3 consists of 15 residues. Here the CDR3 reads CASSNRVSPYNEQFF.

The chain is built from TRBV7-8 and TRBJ2-1; TCRdb's D call of TRBD1 is untestable without DNA. The CDR3 sequence is 14 residues long. The germline CDR1 and CDR2 sequences are SGHVS and FQNEAQ. CDR3 region: CASSTGTQYNEQFF.

V is TRBV11-2 and J is TRBJ2-3. CDR1 and CDR2 from the germline V gene are SGHAT and FQNNGV. The CDR3 covers 15 residues. CDR3 sequence: CASRIGTAAADTQYF.

This chain joins TRBV18 and TRBJ2-1; TCRdb's D call of TRBD1 is untestable without DNA. Germline CDR1 and CDR2: KGHSH and LQKENI. The CDR3 covers 13 residues. Here the CDR3 reads CASGTLEDNEQFF.

This chain uses TRBV7-2 with TRBJ2-2; TCRdb outputs TRBD2, but without DNA this stays unchecked. Germline V CDR1 and CDR2: SGHTA, FQGNSA. This CDR3 is built from 14 residues. The CDR3 loop reads CASSSISGTGELFF.

The chain joins TRBV2 to TRBJ1-2. Germline CDR1 is SNHLY and CDR2 is FYNNEI. This CDR3 comprises 13 residues. The CDR3 loop reads CASPGVRGGGYTF.

V usage is TRBV5-6 and J usage is TRBJ1-2; TCRdb outputs TRBD1, but without DNA this stays unchecked. Germline V CDR1 and CDR2: SGHDT, YYEEEE. This CDR3 spans 14 amino acids. The chain's CDR3 is CASSLAAGLDGYTF.

The V and J genes are TRBV12-3 or TRBV12-4 and TRBJ1-5; as DNA is missing, the TRBD1 call by TCRdb cannot be tested. The CDR3 has 15 amino acids. CDR3 in amino acids: CASSHDRGRNQPQHF.

This CDR3 is CSAPKDYTEAFF. The V and J genes are TRBV20-1 and TRBJ1-1. CDR1 and CDR2 (germline): DFQATT, SNEGSKA (reference sequence). The CDR3 is 12 amino acids.

This rearrangement joins TRBV12-3 or TRBV12-4 to TRBJ1-1; TCRdb proposes TRBD1, but this gene call is untestable without DNA. This CDR3 comprises 13 residues. CDR3 amino acids: CASSPTGFSEAFF.

The chain is built from TRBV12-3 or TRBV12-4 and TRBJ2-7. The CDR3 has 14 amino acids. CDR3 residues: CASSFGQNTYEQYF.

V and J are TRBV7-9 and TRBJ2-7; TCRdb's assignment of TRBD1 cannot be checked, as there is no DNA. In germline, CDR1 is SEHNR, CDR2 FQNEAQ (reference sequence). This CDR3 has 13 amino acids. CDR3 in amino acids: CASSVDRPYEQYF.

This sequence joins TRBV7-2 and TRBJ1-1. Germline V gives CDR1 SGHTA, CDR2 FQGNSA. The CDR3 runs to 15 residues. CDR3 sequence reads: CASSRRGTLNTEAFF.

The chain employs TRBV20-1 and TRBJ2-7; there is no DNA to check the TCRdb D call of TRBD2. Germline lookup yields CDR1 DFQATT and CDR2 SNEGSKA (reference sequence). This CDR3 has 13 amino acids. CDR3 sequence: CSAATSGSGEQYF.